The 4 T cell receptor beta chains in this list originate from one sample, sequenced in a study of T cell repertoires in cytomegalovirus infection. Each CDR3 protein is one row after TCRdb ran MiXCR on the reads. The sample has some 700,000 distinct CDR3 sequences, around 30% seen once. No antigen is known for these receptors. The sample consisted of cultured PBMCs, taken from culture after CMV antigen stimulation. These receptors were taken from a human donor in good health (CMV status not recorded). Some clones in this sample may be carry-over from other donors' samples.

The chain employs TRBV20-1 and TRBJ2-5; tentative D call: TRBD2 (5 bases). CDR1 is DFQATT and CDR2 is SNEGSKA in the germline V gene (reference sequence). The CDR3 has 12 amino acids. V was shortened by 6 bases and J by 3 bases, with 11 bases between the two germline ends. The CDR3 DNA reads as TGCAGTGCCACCCGGACTGAAGAGACCCAGTACTTC. It encodes CSATRTEETQYF.

This chain joins TRBV19 and TRBJ1-2, with no clear D. Trimming removed 4 bases from V and 5 bases from J, with 17 bases in between. The CDR3 has 15 amino acids. Germline values: CDR1 LNHDA, CDR2 SQIVND (reference sequence). As DNA, the CDR3 is TGTGCCAGTAGTACTCAAGGGAATTTGGGATATGGCTACACCTTC. Amino acids: CASSTQGNLGYGYTF.

The chain is built from TRBV11-3 and TRBJ2-7; D remains unclear. Trimming pared 5 bases from V and 7 bases from J, leaving 18 bases between. Germline V gene sequence: CDR1 SGHNT, CDR2 YENEEA. This CDR3 is built from 14 residues. The CDR3 loop reads CASSPDGISREQYF. The CDR3 DNA sequence: TGTGCCAGCAGCCCGGACGGCATTTCCCGGGAGCAGTACTTC. Variable domain in full (rest from reference TRBV11-3 and TRBJ2-7): EAGVVQSPRYKIIEKKQPVAFWCNPISGHNTLYWYLQNLGQGPELLIRYENEEAVDDSQLPKDRFSAERLKGVDSTLKIQPAELGDSAVYLCASSPDGISREQYFGPGTRLTVT.

As regards this clonotype: At one end, the junction sequence differs from germline, possibly due to a read error. This rearrangement joins TRBV7-4 to TRBJ2-1; no firm D call. The CDR3 loop spans 11 amino acids. The germline V gene encodes CDR1 SGHVT and CDR2 SQSDAQ. The CDR3 is CASSLMNEQLF. The CDR3 nucleotides are TGTGCCAGCAGCTTAATGAATGAGCAGTTGTTC.